Given below is one T cell receptor beta chain in context. This sample stems from a study of blood T cell repertoires in COVID-19. Sequencing was performed with immunoSEQ multiplex PCR; in TCRdb, only in-frame clones are kept and a portion is missing. The sample consists of under 400,000 clones, roughly 86% of them appearing once. In germline, CDR1 is MDHEN, CDR2 SYDVKM. J gave up 4 bases and V 3 bases, and 14 bases lay outside the gene matches. The CDR3 has 18 residues. The receptor was isolated from a woman aged 25 to 39 who had been exposed to COVID-19. The sample consisted of PBMCs or T cells enriched from blood (not recorded which). The chain joins TRBV28 to TRBJ1-2; TRBD1 aligns across 10 bases. CDR3 DNA: TGTGCCAGCAGTTTGGGGGGTGAGACAGGGGGCTTGACCTATGGCTACACCTTC. Its protein product is CASSLGGETGGLTYGYTF.